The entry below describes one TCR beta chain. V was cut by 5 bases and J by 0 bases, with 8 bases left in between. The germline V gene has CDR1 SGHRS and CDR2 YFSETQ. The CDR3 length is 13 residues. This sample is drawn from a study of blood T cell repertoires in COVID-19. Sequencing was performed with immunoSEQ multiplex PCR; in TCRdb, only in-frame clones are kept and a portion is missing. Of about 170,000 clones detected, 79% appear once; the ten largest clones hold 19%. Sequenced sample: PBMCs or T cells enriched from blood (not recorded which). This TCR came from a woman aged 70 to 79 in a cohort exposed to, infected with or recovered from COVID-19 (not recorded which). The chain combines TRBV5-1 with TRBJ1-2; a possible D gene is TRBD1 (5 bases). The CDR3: CASSDSPNYGYTF. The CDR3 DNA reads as TGCGCCAGCAGTGACAGTCCTAACTATGGCTACACCTTC.